The sequence of this T cell receptor (beta chain) was determined in a study of T-cell reconstitution after alpha-beta-depleted transplantation in children. Preparation of the TCRbeta library was carried out with unique molecular identifiers. MiXCR was run by TCRdb on the PCR reads, yielding one entry per CDR3 protein. The sample carries a few hundred thousand distinct CDR3 sequences, about a tenth recorded once. This clonotype appeared a few times. The sequence was collected from a human donor who donated a stem cell graft to a child with acute myeloid leukemia. The sequenced sample was PBMCs from the stem cell graft donor, obtained from the stem cell graft.

The CDR3 is CASSWRALRGNTIYF. CDR3 DNA sequence: TGTGCCAGCAGCTGGCGGGCCCTACGGGGAAACACCATATATTTT. The rearrangement uses TRBV11-2 and TRBJ1-3, with unresolved D. Germline CDR1 reads SGHAT; CDR2 reads FQNNGV. The CDR3 runs 15 residues. Trimming took off 4 bases at V and 4 bases at J, with 14 bases between the two ends.